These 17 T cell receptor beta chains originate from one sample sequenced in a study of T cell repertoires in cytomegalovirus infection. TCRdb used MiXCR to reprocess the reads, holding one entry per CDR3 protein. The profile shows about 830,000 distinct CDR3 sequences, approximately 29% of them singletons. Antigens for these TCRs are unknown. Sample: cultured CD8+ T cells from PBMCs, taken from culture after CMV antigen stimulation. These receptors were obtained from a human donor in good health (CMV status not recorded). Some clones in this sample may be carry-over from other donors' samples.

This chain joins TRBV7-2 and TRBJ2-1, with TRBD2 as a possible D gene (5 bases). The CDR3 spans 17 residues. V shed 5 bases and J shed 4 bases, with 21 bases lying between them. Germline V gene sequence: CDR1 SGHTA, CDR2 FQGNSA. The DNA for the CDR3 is TGTGCCAGCAGCCCCCGACTTTACGAGGGCTCTTACAATGAGCAGTTCTTC. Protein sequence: CASSPRLYEGSYNEQFF.

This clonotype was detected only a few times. This chain's CDR3 is CASSPRQGALFYGYTF. CDR3 DNA sequence: TGTGCCAGCAGCCCCAGACAGGGGGCGCTTTTCTATGGCTACACCTTC. This chain connects TRBV7-2 to TRBJ1-2, with 10 bases matching TRBD1. The V segment lost 5 bases and the J segment 4 bases; nucleotides outside the gene matches: 10. This CDR3 has 16 amino acids. CDR1 SGHTA and CDR2 FQGNSA come from the germline V gene.

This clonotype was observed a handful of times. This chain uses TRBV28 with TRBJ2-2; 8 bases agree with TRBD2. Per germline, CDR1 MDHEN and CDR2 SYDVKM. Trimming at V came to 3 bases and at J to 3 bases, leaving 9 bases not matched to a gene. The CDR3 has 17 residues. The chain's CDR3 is CASSFPGGGFDTGELFF. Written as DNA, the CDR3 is TGTGCCAGCAGTTTCCCCGGGGGGGGGTTCGACACCGGGGAGCTGTTTTTT.

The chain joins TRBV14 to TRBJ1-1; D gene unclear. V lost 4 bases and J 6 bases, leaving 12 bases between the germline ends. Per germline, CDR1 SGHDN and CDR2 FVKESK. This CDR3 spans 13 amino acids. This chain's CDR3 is CASSPERIPEAFF. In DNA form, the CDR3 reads TGTGCCAGCAGCCCAGAAAGGATCCCTGAAGCTTTCTTT.

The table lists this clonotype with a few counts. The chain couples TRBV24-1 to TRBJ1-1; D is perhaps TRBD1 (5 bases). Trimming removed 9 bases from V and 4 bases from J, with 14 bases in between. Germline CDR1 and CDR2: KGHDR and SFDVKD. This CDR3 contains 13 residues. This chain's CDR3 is CATWGGVGTEAFF. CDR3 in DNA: TGTGCCACCTGGGGGGGGGTGGGCACTGAAGCTTTCTTT.

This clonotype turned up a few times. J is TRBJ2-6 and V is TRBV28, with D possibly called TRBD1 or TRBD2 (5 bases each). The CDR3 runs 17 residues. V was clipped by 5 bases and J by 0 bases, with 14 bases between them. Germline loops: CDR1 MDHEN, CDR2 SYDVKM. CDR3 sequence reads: CASSKSGTLSGANVLTF. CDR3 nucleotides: TGTGCCAGCAGTAAATCCGGGACCCTCTCTGGGGCCAACGTCCTGACTTTC.

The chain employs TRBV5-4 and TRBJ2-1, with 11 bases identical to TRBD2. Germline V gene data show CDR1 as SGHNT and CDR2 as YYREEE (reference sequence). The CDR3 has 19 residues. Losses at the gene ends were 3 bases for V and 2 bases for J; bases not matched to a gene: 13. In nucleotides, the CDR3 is TGTGCCAGCAGCTCGATTACCCTTCTAGCGGGGGGCGCCTACAATGAGCAGTTCTTC. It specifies CASSSITLLAGGAYNEQFF.

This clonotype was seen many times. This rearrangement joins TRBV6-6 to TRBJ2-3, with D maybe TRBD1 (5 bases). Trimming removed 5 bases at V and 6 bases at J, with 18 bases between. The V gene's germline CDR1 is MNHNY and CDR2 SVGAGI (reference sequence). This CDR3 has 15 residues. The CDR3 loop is CASSSGLAGRDTQYF. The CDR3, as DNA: TGTGCCAGCAGTAGTGGTTTGGCAGGGCGGGATACGCAGTATTTT.

CDR3 protein: CASSDTGTGYNEQFF. CDR3 bases: TGCGCCAGCAGCGACACCGGGACAGGATACAATGAGCAGTTCTTC. The chain carries TRBV5-1 and TRBJ2-1; 8 positions match TRBD1. Germline-derived CDR1 and CDR2 are SGHRS and YFSETQ. The CDR3 sequence is 15 residues long. The V segment lost 4 bases and the J segment 4 bases; nucleotides outside the gene matches: 7.

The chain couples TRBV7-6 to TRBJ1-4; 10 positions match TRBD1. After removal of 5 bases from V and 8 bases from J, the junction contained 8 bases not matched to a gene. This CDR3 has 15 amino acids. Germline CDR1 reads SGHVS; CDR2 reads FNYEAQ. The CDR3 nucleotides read TGTGCCAGCAGCGCCGACAGGGGGCGAGGAGAAAAACTGTTTTTT. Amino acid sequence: CASSADRGRGEKLFF.

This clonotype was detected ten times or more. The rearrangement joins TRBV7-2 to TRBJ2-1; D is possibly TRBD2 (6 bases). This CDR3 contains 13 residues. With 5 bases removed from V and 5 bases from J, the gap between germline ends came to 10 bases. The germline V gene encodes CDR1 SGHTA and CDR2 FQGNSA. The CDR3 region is CASSQAGHNEQFF. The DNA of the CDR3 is TGTGCCAGCAGCCAGGCGGGGCACAATGAGCAGTTCTTC.

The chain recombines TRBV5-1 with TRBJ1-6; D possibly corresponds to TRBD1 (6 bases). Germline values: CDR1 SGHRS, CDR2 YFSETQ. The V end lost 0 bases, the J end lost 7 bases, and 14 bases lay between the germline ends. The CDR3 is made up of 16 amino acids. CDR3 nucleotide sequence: TGCGCCAGCAGCTTGGACGTGCAGGGGAACAATTCACCCCTCCACTTT. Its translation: CASSLDVQGNNSPLHF.

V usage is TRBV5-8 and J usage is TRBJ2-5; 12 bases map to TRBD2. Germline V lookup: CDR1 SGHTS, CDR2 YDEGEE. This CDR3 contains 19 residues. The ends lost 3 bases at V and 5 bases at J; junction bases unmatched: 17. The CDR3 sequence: CASSYASGLAGLRKETQYF. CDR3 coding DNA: TGTGCCAGCAGCTACGCCTCGGGACTAGCGGGCTTAAGGAAGGAGACCCAGTACTTC.

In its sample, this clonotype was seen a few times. In nucleotides, the CDR3 is TGTGCCAGCAGTTTAGTGGGAGTGACAGGAATTTGGAATGAAAAACTGTTTTTT. It encodes CASSLVGVTGIWNEKLFF. The chain recombines TRBV27 with TRBJ1-4, with D possibly matching TRBD1 (6 bases). Per the germline V gene, CDR1 is MNHEY and CDR2 is SMNVEV (reference sequence). Between the trimmed V and J ends, which lost 2 bases and 5 bases, there was a span of 21 bases. The CDR3 has 18 residues.

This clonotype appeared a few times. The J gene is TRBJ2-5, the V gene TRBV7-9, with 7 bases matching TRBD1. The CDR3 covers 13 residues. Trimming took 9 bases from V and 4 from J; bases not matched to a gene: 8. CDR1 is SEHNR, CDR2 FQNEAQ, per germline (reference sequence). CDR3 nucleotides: TGTGCCAGTCTGAGGACAGGTAGAGAGACCCAGTACTTC. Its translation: CASLRTGRETQYF.

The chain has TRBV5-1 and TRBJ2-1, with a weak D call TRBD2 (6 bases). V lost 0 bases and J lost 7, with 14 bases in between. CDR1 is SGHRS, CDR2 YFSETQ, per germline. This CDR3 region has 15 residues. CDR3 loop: CASSLAGEVSNEQFF. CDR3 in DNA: TGCGCCAGCAGCTTGGCGGGGGAGGTTTCTAATGAGCAGTTCTTC.

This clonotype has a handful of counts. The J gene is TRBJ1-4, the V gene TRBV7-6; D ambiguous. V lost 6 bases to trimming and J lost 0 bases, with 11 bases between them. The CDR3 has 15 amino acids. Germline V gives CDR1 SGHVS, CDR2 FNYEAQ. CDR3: CASRKDTATNEKLFF. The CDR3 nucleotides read TGTGCCAGCAGAAAAGACACTGCAACTAATGAAAAACTGTTTTTT.